Listed below are T cell receptor beta chains from one sample, sequenced in a study of cytomegalovirus exposure and HLA in healthy donors. TCRdb's table, derived via immunoSEQ multiplex PCR, lists solely in-frame clones and lacks some. The repertoire includes 250,000 or so clones, nearly 95% of them detected once, and about 1.5% sits in the top ten. The specimen sequenced was PBMCs. The receptors were gathered from a girl aged 2-10 years in good health and CMV-seronegative. The CDR3 runs from the conserved cysteine through the conserved F or W.

j_call v_call cdr3_aa
TRBJ2-7 TRBV27 CASSPGQGFVEQYF
TRBJ1-2 TRBV13 CASSIGQGGYTF
TRBJ2-7 TRBV5-4 CASSWSGGEYEQYF
TRBJ2-7 TRBV27 CASSLGTGAYEQYF
TRBJ2-3 TRBV10-2 CASSETGESTDTQYF
TRBJ2-7 TRBV14 CASSSNVYEQYF
TRBJ1-1 TRBV6-5 CASRNANSKEAFF
TRBJ2-3 TRBV9 CASSPLGGGADTQYF
TRBJ2-7 TRBV7-2 CASSLGGPTYEQYF
TRBJ2-7 TRBV7-9 CASSSTTGGSYEQYF
TRBJ2-6 TRBV5-1 CASSFTGEVRDSLGANVLTF
TRBJ2-6 TRBV23-1 CASSRPPGHTPSSGANVLTF
TRBJ1-2 TRBV7-9 CSSSQEERRGVGYTF
TRBJ1-3 TRBV7-2 CASSSGQISGNTIYF
TRBJ2-5 TRBV19 CASSISPTGTTETQYF
TRBJ2-1 TRBV6-1 CASSEQSGLYNEQFF
TRBJ2-5 TRBV2 CASRGGRWQETQYF
TRBJ2-5 TRBV30 CAGRTGEKETQYF
TRBJ1-3 TRBV5-1 CASSLAGILGNTIYF
TRBJ2-3 TRBV7-8 CAGSGREVTDTQYF
TRBJ1-1 TRBV10-1 CASPLTGGSRAFF
TRBJ2-2 TRBV6-4 CASSDYSYPSGSNTGELFF
TRBJ1-2 TRBV6-5 CASSLRGQTLGYTF
TRBJ2-7 TRBV4-1 CASSQGLAGVGEQYF
TRBJ1-1 TRBV5-1 CASSLTEMNTEAFF
TRBJ1-2 TRBV6-4 CASRKTGTANFYGYTF
TRBJ1-1 TRBV18 CASSSQGSGTEAFF
TRBJ1-5 TRBV5-6 CASSLASGVQPQHF
TRBJ2-3 TRBV9 CASSVLAGGSLITDTQYF
TRBJ1-2 TRBV27 CASSLSPGQGFYGYTF
TRBJ2-7 TRBV5-1 CASSGTSGTSYEQYF
TRBJ2-1 TRBV5-6 CASVWGGADEQFF
TRBJ2-5 TRBV7-9 CASSLVRREQETQYF
TRBJ2-1 TRBV11-2 CASSPSTGKGRGHHNEQFF
TRBJ2-2 TRBV10-1 CASSPSGGVGTGELFF